This entry lists 10 T cell receptor beta chains sequenced from one sample in a study of cytomegalovirus exposure and HLA in healthy donors. PCR employed 60 Vbeta and 13 Jbeta primers. Method: immunoSEQ multiplex PCR; TCRdb's copy keeps in-frame clones and lacks some. Of approximately 190,000 clones listed, over 75% are singletons. Sequenced material: PBMCs. Every receptor here comes from a man aged 35 to 55 in good health and CMV-seropositive.

The gene calls are TRBV7-8 and TRBJ2-7, with 7 bases that match TRBD1. This CDR3 comprises 14 residues. The V segment lost 1 base and the J segment 1 base; nucleotides outside the gene matches: 1. Germline-derived CDR1 and CDR2 are SGHVS and FQNEAQ. The CDR3 protein is CASSLGDSSYEQYF. DNA for the CDR3: TGTGCCAGCAGCTTAGGGGACAGTTCCTACGAGCAGTACTTC.

This chain uses TRBV6-5 with TRBJ1-3; D is uncertain. The length of the CDR3 is 15 residues. In germline, CDR1 is MNHEY, CDR2 SVGAGI. The V end was cut by 2 bases, the J end by 0 bases, with 8 bases between. Here the CDR3 reads CASSYNGDSGNTIYF. The CDR3, as DNA: TGTGCCAGCAGTTACAACGGTGACTCTGGAAACACCATATATTTT.

CDR3 region: CASSQGRATGAGNTIYF. CDR3 nucleotide sequence: TGCGCCAGCAGCCAAGGCAGGGCCACAGGGGCTGGAAACACCATATATTTT. J is TRBJ1-3 and V is TRBV4-1; 7 bases map to TRBD1. This CDR3 is built from 17 residues. After removal of 1 base from V and 2 bases from J, the junction contained 8 bases not matched to a gene. The V gene's germline CDR1 is MGHRA and CDR2 YSYEKL.

This chain uses TRBV7-3 with TRBJ2-7; TRBD1 matches at 10 bases. Germline CDR1 is SGHTA and CDR2 is FQGTGA. This CDR3 spans 12 amino acids. V shed 5 bases and J 11 bases; nucleotides not matched to a gene: 6. The CDR3: CASSLWTGGKYF. Here the CDR3 DNA reads TGTGCCAGCAGCCTCTGGACAGGGGGTAAGTACTTC.

This chain links TRBV11-3 with TRBJ2-1, with 10 bases matching TRBD2. J lost 4 bases, V lost 5 bases, and 8 bases had no gene match. Looked up from germline, CDR1 is SGHNT and CDR2 is YENEEA. The CDR3 has 16 amino acids. As DNA, the CDR3 is TGTGCCAGCAGCGCTCCGGGACTAGCGTCATACAATGAGCAGTTCTTC. It is translated as CASSAPGLASYNEQFF.

The gene calls are TRBV9 and TRBJ2-7; TRBD1 aligns across 7 bases. This CDR3 contains 13 residues. The germline CDR1 and CDR2 sequences are SGDLS and YYNGEE. V shed 4 bases and J 6 bases; nucleotides not matched to a gene: 7. The CDR3 nucleotides read TGTGCCAGCAGCAAAAAACAGGGGTTCGAGCAGTACTTC. It yields the protein CASSKKQGFEQYF.

The chain employs TRBV5-1 and TRBJ2-7, with 13 nucleotides matching TRBD2. The germline gives CDR1 SGHRS, CDR2 YFSETQ. CDR3 length: 15 amino acids. V shed 4 bases, J shed 3 bases, and the junction held 4 bases outside the gene matches. CDR3 nucleotides: TGCGCCAGCAGCCCTCGGACTAGCGGGGGCTACGAGCAGTACTTC. This codes for CASSPRTSGGYEQYF. Looking up the rest from reference TRBV5-1 and TRBJ2-7 gives the full variable domain: KAGVTQTPRYLIKTRGQQVTLSCSPISGHRSVSWYQQTPGQGLQFLFEYFSETQRNKGNFPGRFSGRQFSNSRSEMNVSTLELGDSALYLCASSPRTSGGYEQYFGPGTRLTVT.

The chain joins TRBV21-1 to TRBJ2-7; TRBD2 reflects the table's D call only, with no check against the DNA. TRBV21-1 is assigned pseudogene status. This CDR3 region has 15 residues. CDR3: CASSGPGLASYEQYF. The CDR3 nucleotides are TGTGCCAGCAGCGGGCCGGGACTAGCCTCCTACGAGCAGTACTTC.

The V gene is TRBV5-1, the J gene TRBJ1-5; 8 bases fit TRBD1. The trim removed 0 bases at V and 5 bases at J, leaving 4 bases unmatched. The CDR3 is made up of 15 amino acids. Germline lookup yields CDR1 SGHRS and CDR2 YFSETQ. The CDR3 here is CASSLGQGTYQPQHF. The CDR3 DNA sequence: TGCGCCAGCAGCTTGGGACAGGGGACTTATCAGCCCCAGCATTTT.

To note about this clone: The junction shows a germline mismatch at one end, possibly a read error. The chain employs TRBV7-9 and TRBJ2-1, with a weak D call TRBD2 (7 bases). This CDR3 region has 12 residues. Germline CDR1 and CDR2: SEHNR and FQNEAQ (reference sequence). CDR3 region: CSSSQGGVEQFF. The CDR3 region has the DNA TGTTCCAGCAGCCAAGGGGGGGTTGAGCAGTTCTTC.